Listed below are T cell receptor beta chains from one sample, sequenced in a study of T cell responses to AZD1222 COVID-19 vaccine. This table comes from immunoSEQ multiplex PCR, and its TCRdb copy is limited to in-frame clones, with some not included. The table has roughly 66,000 clones, roughly four fifths seen once; the top ten hold around 5%. Sequenced material: peripheral blood, taken on day 0 of AZD1222 vaccination. These receptors were collected from an adult in good health. The CDR3 runs from the conserved cysteine through the conserved F or W. D genes are given only for firm matches. Some rows have no size entry. The others give once, few or many, or a class for an expanded clone.

v_call,j_call,clone_size,d_call,cdr3_nt,cdr3_aa
TRBV19,TRBJ2-7,NA,NA,TGTGCCAGTAGTATTTTGGGCAGTAACTACGAGCAGTACTTC,CASSILGSNYEQYF
TRBV10-3,TRBJ1-1,NA,NA,TGTGCCATCCGCGTGGAGGGTGCAGAAGCTTTCTTT,CAIRVEGAEAFF
TRBV7-9,TRBJ2-5,many,TRBD2,TGTGCCAGCAGTGGCGGACGGACTAGCGGGGGGTCGGAGACCCAGTACTTC,CASSGGRTSGGSETQYF
TRBV18,TRBJ2-7,NA,NA,TGTGCCAGCTCACCAGAGCGCGAGCAGTACTTC,CASSPEREQYF
TRBV27,TRBJ1-2,NA,TRBD1,TGTGCCAGCAGTTTGACAGGGGGGAGAACTAACTATGGCTACACCTTC,CASSLTGGRTNYGYTF
TRBV7-2,TRBJ2-7,NA,NA,TGTGCCAGCAGCTTAGATAAGGGGCGGCCCATCCGCTACGAGCAGTACTTC,CASSLDKGRPIRYEQYF
TRBV4-3,TRBJ1-1,few,NA,TGCGCCAGCAGCCAAAGTTGGATGGGGGGCACTGAAGCTTTCTTT,CASSQSWMGGTEAFF
TRBV20-1,TRBJ2-1,NA,NA,TGCAGTGCTAGATCGGACCCTGAGCAGTTCTTC,CSARSDPEQFF
TRBV5-3,TRBJ1-3,NA,TRBD1,TGTGCCAGAAGTTCCGCTACCGGGACAGGGTGGGGAAACACCATATATTTT,CARSSATGTGWGNTIYF
TRBV29-1,TRBJ1-1,NA,NA,TGCAGCGTCAAGACCGGCCGAACTACTGAAGCTTTCTTT,CSVKTGRTTEAFF
TRBV7-9,TRBJ2-1,NA,TRBD1,TGTGCCAGCAGCTCCACAGGGGAATGGGACAATGAGCAGTTCTTC,CASSSTGEWDNEQFF
TRBV27,TRBJ2-7,NA,NA,TGTGCCAGCAGTTTACGACGGACCTCCTACGAGCAGTACTTC,CASSLRRTSYEQYF
TRBV19,TRBJ1-1,NA,NA,TGTGCCAGTAGTCGTGAGGGGGACACTGAAGCTTTCTTT,CASSREGDTEAFF
TRBV19,TRBJ1-1,few,NA,TGTGCCAGTAGTATAGGCGGGGACATGAACACTGAAGCTTTCTTT,CASSIGGDMNTEAFF
TRBV7-9,TRBJ2-1,NA,NA,TGTGCCAGCAGCTTAGATGGGCGATTGGCTGAGCAGTTCTTC,CASSLDGRLAEQFF
TRBV7-9,TRBJ1-1,NA,NA,TGTGCCAGCAGCTTAAGAGAAGGCACTGAAGCTTTCTTT,CASSLREGTEAFF
TRBV3-1/TRBV3-2,TRBJ1-1,NA,NA,TGTGCCAGCAGCCAGGAATTTCAGGGCGCTGAAGCTTTCTTT,CASSQEFQGAEAFF
TRBV7-6,TRBJ1-2,NA,NA,TGTGCCAGCAGTCTCGCTCAGGGGCCTGACTATGGCTACACCTTC,CASSLAQGPDYGYTF
TRBV28,TRBJ2-7,NA,TRBD1,TGTGCCAGTACGGACAGGGGGTTTGGCGAGCAGTACTTC,CASTDRGFGEQYF
TRBV29-1,TRBJ1-5,NA,TRBD1,TGCAGCGTGGCCGGGACAGGGGTAAATCAGCCCCAGCATTTT,CSVAGTGVNQPQHF
TRBV9,TRBJ2-2,once,NA,TGTGCCAGCACGTTAAGGATAGCCGGGGAGCTGTTTTTT,CASTLRIAGELFF
TRBV2,TRBJ1-1,NA,NA,TGTGCCAGCAGTCTCGGCCGGGGGGGCGAGAACACTGAAGCTTTCTTT,CASSLGRGGENTEAFF
TRBV25-1,TRBJ2-1,NA,NA,TGTGCCAGCAGTGTGGGGGAGGAGCAGTTCTTC,CASSVGEEQFF
TRBV2,TRBJ1-5,NA,TRBD1,TGTGCCAGCAGCCGGGACAGGGCTAGCAATCAGCCCCAGCATTTT,CASSRDRASNQPQHF
TRBV2,TRBJ1-5,NA,NA,TGTGCCAGCAGTGATTGGTCGACCTGGGAGCAGCCCCAGCATTTT,CASSDWSTWEQPQHF
TRBV2,TRBJ2-7,once,NA,TGTGCCAGCAGTGAACGGGACCACCTCTCCTACGAGCAGTACTTC,CASSERDHLSYEQYF
TRBV19,TRBJ1-6,few,NA,TGTGCCACAAATCCCCTGGGCGGGGGGAATTCACCCCTCCACTTT,CATNPLGGGNSPLHF
TRBV7-8,TRBJ1-5,once,NA,TGTGCCAGCAGCCTTTTCGATCAGCCCCAGCATTTT,CASSLFDQPQHF
TRBV2,TRBJ1-5,few,NA,TGTGCCAGCAACAGGGAAAGGAGCAATCAGCCCCAGCATTTT,CASNRERSNQPQHF
TRBV27,TRBJ1-2,NA,NA,TGTGCCAGCAGTTTAGGCAGGGCAAACTATGGCTACACCTTC,CASSLGRANYGYTF
TRBV29-1,TRBJ2-7,NA,TRBD1,TGCAGCGTCATTCCTCCCGGGACAGGGACCTACGAGCAGTACTTC,CSVIPPGTGTYEQYF
TRBV11-3,TRBJ1-1,few,TRBD1,TGTGCCAGCAGGTCGGGACAGGGAGGAACTGAAGCTTTCTTT,CASRSGQGGTEAFF
TRBV5-4,TRBJ2-7,NA,NA,TGTGCCAGCAGCGACCGGGACATCACCTACGAGCAGTACTTC,CASSDRDITYEQYF
TRBV6-6,TRBJ1-2,NA,TRBD1,TGTGCCAGCAATTCTCTCGGCCCGGGACAGGGTGGTGGCTACACCTTC,CASNSLGPGQGGGYTF
TRBV10-3,TRBJ2-4,NA,NA,TGTGCCATAGGTGGCGGGGAAAACATTCAGTACTTC,CAIGGGENIQYF
TRBV2,TRBJ2-1,many,NA,TGTGCCAGCACCCTAACTCGAAACTCCTACAATGAGCAGTTCTTC,CASTLTRNSYNEQFF
TRBV30,TRBJ2-2,NA,NA,TGTGCCTGGACGGGCGTCGTCACCGGGGAGCTGTTTTTT,CAWTGVVTGELFF
TRBV2,TRBJ1-3,NA,NA,TGTGCCAGCAGTGGAGGGGGGTCAGCTTTAAACACCATATATTTT,CASSGGGSALNTIYF
TRBV7-9,TRBJ1-1,NA,NA,TGTGCCAGCAGCCTCGAAGGTTTGAACACTGAAGCTTTCTTT,CASSLEGLNTEAFF
TRBV27,TRBJ2-7,NA,NA,TGTGCCAGCAGTTTATACACCCAAGCAGGGGAAGAGAGCGAGCAGTACTTC,CASSLYTQAGEESEQYF
TRBV15,TRBJ2-7,once,NA,TGTGCCACCAGCAGAGTGAGGTGGCAGGGAGGCTCCTACGAGCAGTACTTC,CATSRVRWQGGSYEQYF
TRBV6-5,TRBJ1-6,NA,NA,TGTGCCAGCAGTTACGGTGGCAGTAATTCACCCCTCCACTTT,CASSYGGSNSPLHF
TRBV9,TRBJ2-3,NA,NA,TGTGCCAGCAGCACCAGTCTTTTGGGCCCAGATACGCAGTATTTT,CASSTSLLGPDTQYF
TRBV12-3/TRBV12-4,TRBJ1-6,NA,NA,TGTGCCAGCAGAACCCGGGAGGGTTCACCCCTCCACTTT,CASRTREGSPLHF
TRBV4-1,TRBJ1-6,NA,NA,TGCGCCAGCAGCCAAGGGGGCACATTGAGGTCACCCCTCCACTTT,CASSQGGTLRSPLHF
TRBV5-1,TRBJ1-5,NA,NA,TGCGCCAGCAGCTTGTCTGGGAGAGACAGTAATCAGCCCCAGCATTTT,CASSLSGRDSNQPQHF
TRBV6-1,TRBJ2-2,NA,NA,TGTGCCAGCAGTGAACAGACAGGACTCACCGGGGAGCTGTTTTTT,CASSEQTGLTGELFF
TRBV11-3,TRBJ1-2,NA,TRBD1,TGTGCCAGCAGCTTATATGGGACAGGGAACTATGGCTACACCTTC,CASSLYGTGNYGYTF
TRBV4-1,TRBJ1-1,NA,NA,TGCGCCAGCAGCCAAGACCCCGGGTACACTGAAGCTTTCTTT,CASSQDPGYTEAFF
TRBV11-3,TRBJ2-2,few,NA,TGTGCCAGCAGCCAAAAGAGTGGGGCGAGCGGGGAGCTGTTTTTT,CASSQKSGASGELFF
TRBV19,TRBJ1-3,NA,NA,TGTGCCAGTAGTATCGTGGGCAGCGGAAACACCATATATTTT,CASSIVGSGNTIYF
TRBV7-3,TRBJ2-3,NA,NA,TGTGCCAGCAGCTTATTGGCCGGGGGGCCCACAGATACGCAGTATTTT,CASSLLAGGPTDTQYF
TRBV7-9,TRBJ2-5,NA,NA,TGTGCCAGCAGCTTACGGGCTAGCAGAGAGACCCAGTACTTC,CASSLRASRETQYF
TRBV5-4,TRBJ2-1,NA,NA,TGTGCCAGCAGCTTGACCAGCGACGAGCAGTTCTTC,CASSLTSDEQFF
TRBV6-2/TRBV6-3,TRBJ2-4,NA,NA,TGTGCCAGCAGTTACCGAAACATTCAGTACTTC,CASSYRNIQYF
TRBV5-6,TRBJ1-2,NA,NA,TGTGCCAGCAGCTTTAACAGCCTAAGCTACACCTTC,CASSFNSLSYTF
TRBV30,TRBJ2-6,once,TRBD2,TGTGCCTGGAGTGCGGGGGGGTTGTCTGGGGCCAACGTCCTGACTTTC,CAWSAGGLSGANVLTF